These 14 T cell receptor beta chains came from one sample sequenced in a study of breast tumors, draining lymph nodes, adjacent tissues. MiXCR, applied by TCRdb to the multiplex PCR reads, yields one record per CDR3 protein. The table records over 150,000 distinct CDR3 sequences, around 29% of them present only once. Axillary draining lymph nodes of breast cancer patients supplied the node samples. Sequencing was performed on axillary lymph node tissue. These receptor sequences come from a female donor with breast cancer. Some clones in this sample may be carry-over from other donors' samples.

Only a few counts were recorded for this clonotype. The V gene is TRBV10-1, the J gene TRBJ2-1, with D maybe TRBD2 (5 bases). Trimming pared 6 bases from V and 4 bases from J, leaving 19 bases between. The CDR3 is 16 residues long. Germline CDR1 WNHNN, CDR2 SYGVQD (reference sequence). The CDR3 DNA reads as TGCGCCAGCAGGGAACTAGATTTCTGGGCTTACAATGAGCAGTTCTTC. Its translation: CASRELDFWAYNEQFF.

In this sample, this clonotype turned up many times. V usage is TRBV3-1 and J usage is TRBJ2-5; no clear D. Trimming removed 10 bases from V and 2 bases from J, with 8 bases in between. CDR1 LGHDT and CDR2 YNNKEL come from the germline V gene (reference sequence). This CDR3 spans 11 amino acids. CDR3 coding DNA: TGTGCCACGCGCGGTCAAGAGACCCAGTACTTC. Translation: CATRGQETQYF.

This clonotype was observed many times. The rearrangement joins TRBV6-5 to TRBJ2-3; 7 bases are shared with TRBD1. The germline CDR1 and CDR2 sequences are MNHEY and SVGAGI. There are 16 residues in the CDR3. Germline trimming cut 0 bases from V and 3 bases from J; bases unmatched to any gene: 6. The CDR3 loop is CASSYSTGVGTDTQYF. The CDR3 DNA follows: TGTGCCAGCAGTTACTCCACAGGGGTAGGGACAGATACGCAGTATTTT.

This clonotype came up many times. The V and J genes are TRBV30 and TRBJ2-7, with a possible D match to TRBD1 (5 bases). CDR1 GTSNPN and CDR2 SVGIG come from the germline V gene (reference sequence). CDR3 size: 13 residues. The ends were cut back, 4 bases at V and 3 bases at J, with 13 bases in the middle. In nucleotides, the CDR3 is TGTGCCTGGAATCAGCAGGGTTACTACGAGCAGTACTTC. Its translation is CAWNQQGYYEQYF. The whole variable domain, filled in from reference TRBV30 and TRBJ2-7, reads SQTIHQWPATLVQPVGSPLSLECTVEGTSNPNLYWYRQAAGRGLQLLFYSVGIGQISSEVPQNLSASRPQDRQFILSSKKLLLSDSGFYLCAWNQQGYYEQYFGPGTRLTVT.

This clonotype showed up many times. The rearrangement joins TRBV7-9 to TRBJ1-4; D is undetermined. V lost 3 bases to trimming and J lost 2 bases, with 1 base between them. CDR3 size: 12 residues. CDR1 is SEHNR, CDR2 FQNEAQ, per germline (reference sequence). The CDR3: CASSFTNEKLFF. DNA of the CDR3: TGTGCCAGCAGCTTTACTAATGAAAAACTGTTTTTT.

A few counts support this clonotype. This chain uses TRBV18 with TRBJ1-2; D perhaps matches TRBD1 (6 bases). Germline lookup yields CDR1 KGHSH and CDR2 LQKENI. The CDR3 loop spans 13 amino acids. Trimming took off 5 bases at V and 2 bases at J, with 9 bases between the two ends. Here the CDR3 reads CASSRQANYGYTF. The CDR3 DNA follows: TGTGCCAGCTCAAGACAGGCCAACTATGGCTACACCTTC.

This clonotype was detected many times. This chain connects TRBV6-6 to TRBJ1-5; TRBD1 matches at 7 bases. V trimming: 3 bases; J trimming: 7 bases; junction bases outside the gene matches: 6. Germline assignment: CDR1 MNHNY and CDR2 SVGAGI (reference sequence). The CDR3 extends over 14 amino acids. CDR3 residues: CASSYSGGRQPQHF. CDR3 DNA sequence: TGTGCCAGCAGTTATTCAGGGGGACGCCAGCCCCAGCATTTT.

To note about this clonotype: A much larger clone is a single base away; this may be a read error. The V and J genes are TRBV5-4 and TRBJ2-5; possible D gene TRBD1, 5 bases. CDR1 is SGHNT, CDR2 YYREEE, per germline (reference sequence). With 1 base removed from V and 10 bases from J, the gap between germline ends came to 14 bases. The CDR3 contains 13 residues. CDR3 region: CASSLSGAMSQYF. The CDR3 DNA is TGTGCCAGCAGCTTGTCTGGGGCGATGAGCCAGTACTTC.

This clonotype appeared many times. This rearrangement joins TRBV6-1 to TRBJ1-5; the D is unclear. This CDR3 is built from 12 residues. Per germline, CDR1 MNHNS and CDR2 SASEGT. V was clipped by 7 bases and J by 7 bases, with 11 bases between them. The CDR3 spells CASTGAGQPQHF. The CDR3 region has the DNA TGTGCCAGCACAGGCGCGGGCCAGCCCCAGCATTTT.

The chain's CDR3 is CSVDRGSQPQHF. The CDR3 nucleotides read TGCAGTGTCGACAGGGGGAGTCAGCCCCAGCATTTT. The rearrangement uses TRBV20-1 and TRBJ1-5, with 9 bases matching TRBD1. V shed 7 bases, J shed 6 bases, and the junction held 4 bases outside the gene matches. This CDR3 is built from 12 residues. Germline V CDR1 and CDR2: DFQATT, SNEGSKA (reference sequence).

Ten or more counts support this clonotype. The genes are TRBV30 and TRBJ1-2, with TRBD1 as a possible D gene (6 bases). V dropped 3 bases and J dropped 1 base, with 9 bases sitting between them. The CDR3 loop spans 13 amino acids. Per the germline V gene, CDR1 is GTSNPN and CDR2 is SVGIG (reference sequence). CDR3 residues: CAWSPQGNYGYTF. In DNA, the CDR3 is TGTGCCTGGAGCCCACAGGGTAACTATGGCTACACCTTC.

CDR3 sequence: CASQPQGSGYTF. In DNA form, the CDR3 reads TGTGCCAGCCAACCTCAGGGGAGCGGCTACACCTTC. V is TRBV19 and J is TRBJ1-2; TRBD1 might be the D (6 bases). V shed 9 bases and J shed 8 bases, with 16 bases lying between them. CDR3 length: 12 amino acids. Germline CDR1 LNHDA, CDR2 SQIVND (reference sequence).

In its sample, this clonotype was seen many times. The chain carries TRBV19 and TRBJ2-2; tentatively, D is TRBD1 (7 bases). CDR1 LNHDA and CDR2 SQIVND come from the germline V gene (reference sequence). The CDR3 is 14 residues long. Trimming took 3 bases from V and 7 from J, leaving 12 bases between them. The CDR3 region has the DNA TGTGCCAGTAGTATCGCAGGGGGGAGCGGGGAGCTGTTTTTT. Amino acid sequence: CASSIAGGSGELFF. Combining the CDR3 with reference TRBV19 and TRBJ2-2 gives the whole variable domain DGGITQSPKYLFRKEGQNVTLSCEQNLNHDAMYWYRQDPGQGLRLIYYSQIVNDFQKGDIAEGYSVSREKKESFPLTVTSAQKNPTAFYLCASSIAGGSGELFFGEGSRLTVL.

This clonotype was counted many times. The gene calls are TRBV6-6 and TRBJ2-7, with 10 bases identical to TRBD1. J gave up 3 bases and V 1 base, and 0 bases lay outside the gene matches. Germline assignment: CDR1 MNHNY and CDR2 SVGAGI (reference sequence). The CDR3 consists of 14 residues. In DNA form, the CDR3 reads TGTGCCAGCAGTTACTGGGACAGGGGCTACGAGCAGTACTTC. Translating it yields CASSYWDRGYEQYF.